These T cell receptor beta chains were read from a single sample in a study of blood T cell repertoires in COVID-19. The method was immunoSEQ multiplex PCR; TCRdb's version includes in-frame clones alone and lacks a portion of them. The sample holds around 500,000 clones, 80% to 90% seen once. Sequences were obtained from peripheral blood. These receptors came from a human donor in a cohort sampled during active COVID-19. Both conserved end residues are part of each CDR3. Each record gives: J gene, V gene, D gene, clone size, CDR3 protein, CDR3 DNA. D genes are given only for firm matches. Not all rows give a size; the values are once, few, many and, for expanded clones, a class.

TRBJ2-6,TRBV6-2/TRBV6-3,-,-,CASSSAGAHAGANVLTF,TGTGCCAGCAGTTCCGCGGGGGCCCACGCTGGGGCCAACGTCCTGACTTTC
TRBJ2-1,TRBV29-1,TRBD2,-,CSVRTSGSSYNEQFF,TGCAGCGTCCGGACTAGCGGGAGCTCCTACAATGAGCAGTTCTTC
TRBJ1-2,TRBV9,-,-,CASSVGSRGDNYGYTF,TGTGCCAGCAGCGTAGGATCCCGGGGAGATAACTATGGCTACACCTTC
TRBJ2-7,TRBV28,-,-,CASLSASDVEQYF,TGTGCCAGCCTCTCGGCTAGCGACGTCGAGCAGTACTTC
TRBJ2-3,TRBV15,-,-,CATSRGTSVTDTQYF,TGTGCCACCAGCAGAGGGACATCGGTAACAGATACGCAGTATTTT
TRBJ1-1,TRBV6-1,TRBD1,-,CASSEWGQGWFF,TGTGCCAGCAGTGAATGGGGACAGGGTTGGTTCTTT
TRBJ2-5,TRBV9,-,-,CASSVGASGSAQETQYF,TGTGCCAGCAGCGTAGGGGCGAGCGGCTCCGCCCAAGAGACCCAGTACTTC
TRBJ2-3,TRBV6-5,-,-,CATRSGGTDTQYF,TGTGCCACTCGGTCGGGTGGCACAGATACGCAGTATTTT
TRBJ1-2,TRBV3-1/TRBV3-2,TRBD1,-,CASSRTPGQGWGYTF,TGTGCCAGCAGCCGAACCCCGGGACAGGGGTGGGGCTACACCTTC
TRBJ2-3,TRBV3-1/TRBV3-2,TRBD2,-,CASSQGLAGVADTQYF,TGTGCCAGCAGCCAAGGGCTAGCGGGAGTAGCAGATACGCAGTATTTT
TRBJ2-7,TRBV7-8,-,-,CASSLRGGAIFYEQYF,TGTGCCAGCAGCTTACGTGGTGGGGCGATTTTCTACGAGCAGTACTTC
TRBJ2-1,TRBV14,TRBD1,few,CASSFRQGAYNEQFF,TGTGCCAGCAGTTTTCGACAGGGGGCCTACAATGAGCAGTTCTTC
TRBJ1-2,TRBV15,TRBD1,-,CATSREYGTAYGYTF,TGTGCCACCAGCAGAGAATACGGGACAGCATATGGCTACACCTTC
TRBJ1-2,TRBV27,TRBD1,once,CASSLGQGNYGYTF,TGTGCCAGCAGTTTGGGACAGGGTAACTATGGCTACACCTTC
TRBJ1-2,TRBV6-2/TRBV6-3,-,-,CASSYREDYGYTF,TGTGCCAGCAGTTACAGGGAGGACTATGGCTACACCTTC
TRBJ1-3,TRBV5-6,TRBD1,once,CASSPGDRGGNTIYF,TGTGCCAGCAGCCCGGGAGACAGGGGGGGAAACACCATATATTTT
TRBJ2-3,TRBV2,-,few,CASSEIASRDTQYF,TGTGCCAGCAGTGAGATAGCGAGTCGGGATACGCAGTATTTT
TRBJ2-7,TRBV28,TRBD1,-,CASSLGGTGGHEQYF,TGTGCCAGCAGTTTGGGTGGGACAGGAGGACACGAGCAGTACTTC
TRBJ1-4,TRBV5-1,TRBD1,few,CASSLSTGGNEKLFF,TGCGCCAGCAGCTTGTCTACAGGGGGTAATGAAAAACTGTTTTTT
TRBJ2-2,TRBV7-2,-,-,CASSPRAGAPHGELFF,TGTGCCAGCAGCCCGCGGGCAGGGGCCCCTCACGGGGAGCTGTTTTTT
TRBJ1-1,TRBV28,-,-,CASRQGIAEAFF,TGTGCCAGCAGGCAGGGGATAGCTGAAGCTTTCTTT
TRBJ2-5,TRBV11-2,TRBD2,-,CASSPLGLAGDRETQYF,TGTGCCAGCAGCCCCCTAGGACTAGCGGGAGATCGGGAGACCCAGTACTTC
TRBJ2-3,TRBV20-1,-,-,CSARDPTIDTQYF,TGCAGTGCTCGTGACCCGACTATAGATACGCAGTATTTT
TRBJ2-5,TRBV14,TRBD1,-,CASSKTGEETQYF,TGTGCCAGCAGCAAGACAGGGGAAGAGACCCAGTACTTC
TRBJ1-1,TRBV29-1,-,-,CSVYRERGTEAFF,TGCAGCGTTTACAGGGAGCGGGGCACTGAAGCTTTCTTT
TRBJ2-3,TRBV11-2,-,-,CASSLVYRADTQYF,TGTGCCAGCAGCTTAGTTTACAGGGCAGATACGCAGTATTTT
TRBJ1-2,TRBV2,-,-,CASRLGGQIYGYTF,TGTGCCAGCAGGTTGGGAGGACAAATCTATGGCTACACCTTC
TRBJ2-3,TRBV3-1/TRBV3-2,TRBD2,-,CASSQDAPTSGSPVWGTDTQYF,TGTGCCAGCAGCCAAGATGCGCCGACTAGCGGGAGTCCCGTTTGGGGCACAGATACGCAGTATTTT
TRBJ1-2,TRBV3-1/TRBV3-2,-,-,CASSPSGTNYGYTF,TGTGCCAGCAGTCCCTCCGGTACTAACTATGGCTACACCTTC
TRBJ1-4,TRBV30,TRBD1,-,CAWDAGQGAQPPEKLFF,TGTGCCTGGGACGCTGGACAGGGGGCCCAACCCCCTGAAAAACTGTTTTTT
TRBJ1-1,TRBV30,-,-,CAWSVLRENTEAFF,TGTGCCTGGAGTGTACTCAGGGAGAACACTGAAGCTTTCTTT
TRBJ2-2,TRBV5-1,-,-,CASRFANTGELFF,TGCGCCAGCAGATTCGCGAACACCGGGGAGCTGTTTTTT
TRBJ1-1,TRBV10-3,-,-,CAISGTMEAFF,TGTGCCATTTCCGGGACAATGGAAGCTTTCTTT
TRBJ2-1,TRBV7-9,-,-,CASSLFISNEQFF,TGTGCCAGCAGCTTGTTCATCAGTAATGAGCAGTTCTTC
TRBJ1-2,TRBV5-8,TRBD1,-,CASSRGQGYNGYTF,TGTGCCAGCAGCCGGGGACAGGGGTACAATGGCTACACCTTC
TRBJ2-3,TRBV30,-,-,CAWTGSATDTQYF,TGTGCCTGGACGGGGAGTGCCACAGATACGCAGTATTTT
TRBJ2-5,TRBV2,-,-,CASSSYRASQETQYF,TGTGCCAGCAGTAGTTACAGGGCCAGCCAAGAGACCCAGTACTTC
TRBJ2-3,TRBV30,-,-,CAWSKQDTDTQYF,TGTGCCTGGAGTAAACAGGACACAGATACGCAGTATTTT
TRBJ2-1,TRBV19,-,-,CASSKLTGDSYNEQFF,TGTGCCAGTAGCAAACTTACAGGAGACTCCTACAATGAGCAGTTCTTC
TRBJ2-3,TRBV5-1,TRBD2,-,CASSRLAGERADTQYF,TGCGCCAGCAGCCGCCTAGCGGGAGAACGCGCAGATACGCAGTATTTT
TRBJ2-1,TRBV2,TRBD2,-,CASRGGLAGGDNEQFF,TGTGCCAGCAGGGGGGGACTAGCGGGAGGAGACAATGAGCAGTTCTTC
TRBJ1-5,TRBV7-2,TRBD1,-,CASSSNGQGLNQPQHF,TGTGCCAGCAGCTCCAACGGACAGGGGCTGAATCAGCCCCAGCATTTT
TRBJ1-1,TRBV7-4,TRBD1,-,CASSLGQGARSPSSMNTEAFF,TGTGCCAGCAGCTTAGGACAGGGGGCGCGAAGTCCATCTTCCATGAACACTGAAGCTTTCTTT
TRBJ1-1,TRBV7-2,TRBD1,-,CASGQGGNTEAFF,TGTGCCAGCGGACAGGGGGGGAACACTGAAGCTTTCTTT
TRBJ2-7,TRBV28,TRBD2,-,CASSLAGGFYEQYF,TGTGCCAGCAGTTTAGCGGGAGGATTCTACGAGCAGTACTTC
TRBJ2-1,TRBV28,-,-,CASSLFASSYNEQFF,TGTGCCAGCAGTTTATTTGCGAGCTCCTACAATGAGCAGTTCTTC